This T cell receptor (beta chain) was sequenced during a study of cytomegalovirus exposure and HLA in healthy donors. Here immunoSEQ multiplex PCR was the method, and the copy in TCRdb shows in-frame clones only, minus some. The sample lists approximately 300,000 clones, approximately 90% occurring once. The CDR3 has 14 amino acids. Trimming took 5 bases from V and 4 from J, leaving 14 bases between them. Germline-derived CDR1 and CDR2 are SGHTA and FQGNSA. The J gene is TRBJ1-2, the V gene TRBV7-2, with D tentatively TRBD1 (6 bases). The receptor was derived from a woman between 18 and 29 years old in good health and CMV-seronegative. The sample consisted of PBMCs. CDR3 sequence reads: CASSTTGLGYGYTF. Written as DNA, the CDR3 is TGTGCCAGCAGCACAACAGGGTTGGGCTATGGCTACACCTTC.